Given below is one T cell receptor beta chain in context. Its target is unknown. The CDR3 spans 14 residues. V lost 4 bases, J lost 0 bases, and 10 bases lay in between. CDR1 and CDR2 (germline): SGHRS, YFSETQ. The assay was immunoSEQ multiplex PCR, and TCRdb's table has in-frame clones only and misses some. The table lists about a million clones, roughly 80% of them singletons. A split of CD4+ cells into CD45RA+ naive and CD45RA-negative memory subsets was performed. The source of the sample is a study of shared clonotypes between healthy human individuals. General study results and limits: Sorted-subset samples were not fully sequenced, rarefaction indicated. It was the few donors that limited the genetic and exposure-history diversity represented.

Input material: memory CD4+ T cells sorted from blood. Subset reported: CD45RA-negative fraction. V and J are TRBV5-1 and TRBJ1-1, with D maybe TRBD1 (6 bases). The clonotype originates from a young man in good health. CDR3 sequence reads: CASSRGEMNTEAFF. The DNA of the CDR3 is TGCGCCAGCAGCAGGGGGGAGATGAACACTGAAGCTTTCTTT. The full variable domain, in which reference TRBV5-1 and TRBJ1-1 provide the parts outside the CDR3, is KAGVTQTPRYLIKTRGQQVTLSCSPISGHRSVSWYQQTPGQGLQFLFEYFSETQRNKGNFPGRFSGRQFSNSRSEMNVSTLELGDSALYLCASSRGEMNTEAFFGQGTRLTVV.